These T cell receptor beta chains were read from a single sample in a study of response to subunit inactivated influenza vaccine. TCRdb called the RT-PCR reads again in MiXCR, with one record for every CDR3 protein. The data show hundreds of thousands of distinct CDR3 sequences, with 7.6% seen just once and over 10% held by the top ten. Sample: PBMCs from blood, taken roughly 24 months after vaccination. The receptors here all came from a man aged 45 to 75 who received an inactivated influenza vaccine. CDR3s include the opening cysteine and the closing phenylalanine or tryptophan. Each record gives: clone size, J gene, V gene, D gene, CDR3 protein, CDR3 DNA. D genes are given only for firm matches. The size entry is marked missing in some rows and otherwise reads once, few, many or a size class.

size: few; J: TRBJ2-1; V: TRBV4-3; D: TRBD2; CDR3: CASSQVRGDWVQFF; DNA: TGCGCCAGCAGCCAAGTGCGGGGGGATTGGGTGCAGTTCTTC
size: few; J: TRBJ1-6; V: TRBV3-1; D: TRBD1; CDR3: CASSQAGQGALHF; DNA: TGTGCCAGCAGCCAAGCGGGACAGGGGGCCCTCCACTTT
size: many; J: TRBJ1-5; V: TRBV7-9; D: .; CDR3: CASSGGVGNQPQHF; DNA: TGTGCCAGCAGCGGAGGGGTTGGCAATCAGCCCCAGCATTTT
size: many; J: TRBJ1-4; V: TRBV7-2; D: .; CDR3: CASSRTGRSNEKLFF; DNA: TGTGCCAGCAGCCGAACGGGAAGGTCTAATGAAAAACTGTTTTTT
size: few; J: TRBJ2-2; V: TRBV7-8; D: TRBD2; CDR3: CASSYGLAGGWTGELFF; DNA: TGTGCCAGCAGCTATGGACTAGCGGGAGGATGGACCGGGGAGCTGTTTTTT
size: few; J: TRBJ2-5; V: TRBV12-3/TRBV12-4; D: .; CDR3: CASTVGYQETQYF; DNA: TGTGCCAGCACCGTCGGGTACCAAGAGACCCAGTACTTC
size: .; J: TRBJ2-5; V: TRBV5-1; D: .; CDR3: CASSLSRGIGETQYF; DNA: TGCGCCAGCAGCTTGTCAAGGGGAATAGGAGAGACCCAGTACTTC
size: few; J: TRBJ2-1; V: TRBV7-2; D: TRBD2; CDR3: CASSLAGLADNEQFF; DNA: TGTGCCAGCAGCTTAGCCGGACTAGCGGACAATGAGCAGTTCTTC
size: many; J: TRBJ1-2; V: TRBV7-2; D: .; CDR3: CASSLGSLNYGYTF; DNA: TGTGCCAGCAGCTTGGGCAGCCTGAACTATGGCTACACCTTC
size: .; J: TRBJ2-5; V: TRBV9; D: .; CDR3: CASSVGQLAGQETQYF; DNA: TGTGCCAGCAGCGTAGGCCAGCTAGCAGGACAAGAGACCCAGTACTTC
size: few; J: TRBJ2-5; V: TRBV12-3/TRBV12-4; D: TRBD1; CDR3: CASSPHHRGLETQYF; DNA: TGTGCCAGCAGTCCCCATCACAGGGGGCTGGAGACCCAGTACTTC
size: .; J: TRBJ2-3; V: TRBV10-3; D: TRBD2; CDR3: CAIGTTTTDTQYF; DNA: TGTGCCATAGGGACTACTACCACAGATACGCAGTATTTT
size: many; J: TRBJ1-5; V: TRBV6-2/TRBV6-3; D: .; CDR3: CASSILGYSNQPQHF; DNA: TGTGCCAGCAGTATCCTGGGCTATAGCAATCAGCCCCAGCATTTT
size: few; J: TRBJ1-5; V: TRBV7-2; D: .; CDR3: CASSPRSNQPQHF; DNA: TGTGCCAGCAGCCCCCGGTCCAATCAGCCCCAGCATTTT
size: few; J: TRBJ2-7; V: TRBV5-1; D: TRBD2; CDR3: CASSHREGAYEQYF; DNA: TGCGCCAGCAGCCACCGGGAGGGAGCCTACGAGCAGTACTTC
size: few; J: TRBJ1-2; V: TRBV20-1; D: .; CDR3: CSARDLYVGVHGYTF; DNA: TGCAGTGCTAGAGACCTGTACGTGGGGGTTCATGGCTACACCTTC
size: few; J: TRBJ2-7; V: TRBV12-5; D: .; CDR3: CASGLVEWGPHHYEQYF; DNA: TGTGCTAGTGGTTTGGTCGAGTGGGGCCCCCACCACTACGAGCAGTACTTC
size: .; J: TRBJ1-5; V: TRBV6-2/TRBV6-3; D: .; CDR3: CASSYFRQWGSNQPQHF; DNA: TGTGCCAGCAGTTATTTCAGACAGTGGGGGAGCAATCAGCCCCAGCATTTT
size: many; J: TRBJ2-7; V: TRBV20-1; D: .; CDR3: CSASRDIGSSYEQYF; DNA: TGCAGTGCTAGCCGGGACATCGGCTCAAGTTACGAGCAGTACTTC
size: many; J: TRBJ2-2; V: TRBV20-1; D: TRBD2; CDR3: CSARVLGSGYTGELFF; DNA: TGCAGTGCTAGAGTGCTGGGTAGCGGGTACACCGGGGAGCTGTTTTTT
size: .; J: TRBJ2-7; V: TRBV10-3; D: TRBD1; CDR3: CAISPGSGGESEQYF; DNA: TGTGCCATCAGCCCCGGGTCAGGGGGAGAGAGCGAGCAGTACTTC
size: .; J: TRBJ1-3; V: TRBV4-2; D: .; CDR3: CASSQDSTAGNTIYF; DNA: TGTGCCAGCAGCCAAGATAGCACTGCTGGAAACACCATATATTTT
size: .; J: TRBJ2-5; V: TRBV2; D: .; CDR3: CASSESQSTTQYF; DNA: TGTGCCAGCAGTGAGAGTCAGTCTACGACCCAGTACTTC
size: .; J: TRBJ1-5; V: TRBV6-1; D: .; CDR3: CASSEWGGSNQPQHF; DNA: TGTGCCAGCAGTGAATGGGGGGGCAGCAATCAGCCCCAGCATTTT
size: few; J: TRBJ1-3; V: TRBV7-1; D: TRBD1; CDR3: CASSSRRSIGQGPAESGNTIYF; DNA: TGTGCCAGCAGCTCTAGGAGGAGTATAGGACAGGGTCCCGCCGAATCTGGAAACACCATATATTTT
size: many; J: TRBJ1-1; V: TRBV20-1; D: .; CDR3: CSAAGRGGRNTEAFF; DNA: TGCAGTGCTGCAGGGAGGGGGGGGCGGAACACTGAAGCTTTCTTT
size: .; J: TRBJ1-2; V: TRBV6-5; D: .; CDR3: CASSYSGGTRNYGYTF; DNA: TGTGCCAGCAGTTACTCGGGCGGGACAAGGAACTATGGCTACACCTTC
size: few; J: TRBJ2-2; V: TRBV9; D: .; CDR3: CASSAGTNGELFF; DNA: TGTGCCAGCAGCGCCGGGACCAACGGGGAGCTGTTTTTT
size: few; J: TRBJ2-1; V: TRBV4-2; D: TRBD2; CDR3: CASSQERIGTSGTVGYNEQFF; DNA: TGTGCCAGCAGCCAAGAGAGGATCGGGACTAGCGGGACGGTCGGATACAATGAGCAGTTCTTC
size: few; J: TRBJ2-7; V: TRBV7-8; D: .; CDR3: CASSLGRQSYEQYF; DNA: TGTGCCAGCAGCTTGGGCCGTCAGTCTTACGAGCAGTACTTC
size: .; J: TRBJ2-7; V: TRBV29-1; D: .; CDR3: CSVVQYEQYF; DNA: TGCAGCGTTGTACAGTACGAGCAGTACTTC
size: .; J: TRBJ2-5; V: TRBV7-9; D: TRBD2; CDR3: CASSRGTSGKETQYF; DNA: TGTGCCAGCAGCCGCGGGACTAGCGGGAAAGAGACCCAGTACTTC
size: .; J: TRBJ1-5; V: TRBV4-2; D: .; CDR3: CASSQAIGGRPPQPQHF; DNA: TGTGCCAGCAGCCAAGCGATAGGGGGGAGGCCGCCCCAGCCCCAGCATTTT
size: .; J: TRBJ1-6; V: TRBV28; D: .; CDR3: CASSSTDSPLHF; DNA: TGTGCCAGCAGTTCCACGGACTCACCCCTCCACTTT
size: .; J: TRBJ1-2; V: TRBV5-1; D: TRBD1; CDR3: CASRRTGTGEDGYTF; DNA: TGCGCCAGCAGGCGAACCGGGACAGGGGAGGATGGCTACACCTTC